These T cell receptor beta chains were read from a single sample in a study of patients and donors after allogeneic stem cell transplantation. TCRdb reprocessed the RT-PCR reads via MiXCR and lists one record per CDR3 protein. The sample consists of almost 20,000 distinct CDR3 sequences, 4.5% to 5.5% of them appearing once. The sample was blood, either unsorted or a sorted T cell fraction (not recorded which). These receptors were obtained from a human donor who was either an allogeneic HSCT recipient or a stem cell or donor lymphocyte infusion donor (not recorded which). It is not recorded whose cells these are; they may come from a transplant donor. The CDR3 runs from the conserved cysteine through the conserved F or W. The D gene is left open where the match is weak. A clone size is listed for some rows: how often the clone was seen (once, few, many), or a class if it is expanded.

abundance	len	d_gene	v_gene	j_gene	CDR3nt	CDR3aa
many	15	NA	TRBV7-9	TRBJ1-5	TGTGCCAGCAGCCAAGGGACAACCTTCGGGCAGCCCCAGCATTTT	CASSQGTTFGQPQHF
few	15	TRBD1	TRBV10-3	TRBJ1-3	TGTGCCATCAGTGAGTCGATAGGGGGCGCTTTCCCCATATATTTT	CAISESIGGAFPIYF
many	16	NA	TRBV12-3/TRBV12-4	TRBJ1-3	TGTGCCAGCTCGCCGAACCTAAGGGGCTCTGGAAACACCATATATTTT	CASSPNLRGSGNTIYF
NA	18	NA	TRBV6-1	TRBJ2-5	TGTGCCAGCAGTGGGGCCCTAGGGGGTAGCGGAGGGCAAGAGACCCAGTACTTC	CASSGALGGSGGQETQYF
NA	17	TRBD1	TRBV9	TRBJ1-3	TGTGCCAGCAGCTTCCGGGACAGGGGGTTTTCTGGAAACACCATATATTTT	CASSFRDRGFSGNTIYF
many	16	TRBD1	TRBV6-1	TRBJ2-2	TGTGCCAGCAGTCGACAGACAGGGATGGATACCGGGGAGCTGTTTTTT	CASSRQTGMDTGELFF
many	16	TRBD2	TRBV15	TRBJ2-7	TGTGCCACCAGCAGAGGGAGCGGGAGTTCGATCTACGAGCAGTACTTC	CATSRGSGSSIYEQYF
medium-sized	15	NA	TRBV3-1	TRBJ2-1	TGTGCCAGCAGCCAAGGGACGGTGTCCTACAATGAGCAGTTCTTC	CASSQGTVSYNEQFF
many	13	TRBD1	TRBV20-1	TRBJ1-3	TGCAGAGCCAGGGGGCACGGTGGAAACACCATATATTTT	CRARGHGGNTIYF
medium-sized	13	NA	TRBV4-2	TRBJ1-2	TGTGCCAGCAGCCAAGGCAGAGACTATGGCTACACCTTC	CASSQGRDYGYTF
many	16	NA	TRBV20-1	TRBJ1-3	TGCAGTGCTAGAGATTCTTGGGCGAGCTCTGGAAACACCATATATTTT	CSARDSWASSGNTIYF
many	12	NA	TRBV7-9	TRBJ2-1	TGTGCCAGCAGCTTAGGGTTGGAGTTAGTGTTCTTC	CASSLGLELVFF
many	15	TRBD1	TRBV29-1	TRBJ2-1	TGCAGCGTTGAGGGGACAGGGAGGTCCTACAATGAGCAGTTCTTC	CSVEGTGRSYNEQFF
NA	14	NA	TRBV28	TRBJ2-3	TGTGCCAGCAGGTCCCCAGGATGGGCAGATACGCAGTATTTT	CASRSPGWADTQYF
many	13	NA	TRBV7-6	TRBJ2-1	TGTGCCAGCAGCTTGGCGGGGGCGGGGGAGCAGTTCTTC	CASSLAGAGEQFF